This T cell receptor (beta chain) was identified during a study of T-cell reconstitution after alpha-beta-depleted transplantation in children. Germline lookup yields CDR1 SGHNT and CDR2 YYREEE (reference sequence). The CDR3 consists of 15 residues. V trimming: 4 bases; J trimming: 8 bases; junction bases outside the gene matches: 6. Unique molecular identifiers were incorporated when the TCRbeta library was constructed. One entry per CDR3 protein, called by TCRdb with MiXCR from the PCR reads. The repertoire holds some 400,000 distinct CDR3 sequences, about 20% seen once, with 3% to 4.5% in the top ten.

This clonotype was obtained from a human donor who donated a stem cell graft to a child with acute myeloid leukemia. The sample in question was PBMCs from the stem cell graft donor, obtained from the stem cell graft. The V and J genes are TRBV5-4 and TRBJ2-1, with 13 nucleotides matching TRBD2. The CDR3 loop reads CASSQGLAGVYEQFF. The CDR3 DNA reads TGTGCCAGCAGCCAAGGACTAGCGGGAGTATATGAGCAGTTCTTC.